Given below is one T cell receptor beta chain in context. This record comes from a study of T-cell memory formation after mild COVID-19. Study in general: In these data, TCR clusters were largely donor specific.

Via MiXCR, TCRdb re-called the 5' RACE reads, giving one row per CDR3 protein. Of some 110,000 distinct CDR3 sequences listed, about a sixth were seen once; the top ten hold less than 35%. With 4 bases removed from V and 0 bases from J, the gap between germline ends came to 14 bases. The CDR3 runs 15 residues. Germline V gene data show CDR1 as SGDLS and CDR2 as YYNGEE. The V and J genes are TRBV9 and TRBJ2-7; D possibly uses TRBD1 or TRBD2 (5 bases each). The sequenced sample consisted of PBMCs or a T cell subset sorted from them (not recorded which). The TCR sequence derives from an adult woman who had mild COVID-19 (a few samples of this study predate the infection). Cell type and time point are not known. The CDR3 sequence: CASSPTRDPSYEQYF. DNA for the CDR3: TGTGCCAGCAGCCCCACCCGGGACCCCTCCTACGAGCAGTACTTC.